The 15 T cell receptor beta chains given below trace back to one sample, sequenced in a study of T cells in Graves' hyperthyroidism and ophthalmopathy. TCR beta CDR3 sequences were amplified from RNA transcripts. The HTBI set primed first-round TCR CDR3 RT-PCR. TCRdb ran MiXCR on the multiplex PCR reads and lists one entry per CDR3 protein. This repertoire shows about 560,000 distinct CDR3 sequences, approximately 14% found once; its top ten account for approximately 7%. The sequenced sample was blood. All receptors derive from a woman in her twenties or thirties with Graves' hyperthyroidism.

This clonotype turned up a few times. The V and J genes are TRBV10-3 and TRBJ1-2; D is perhaps TRBD1 (5 bases). The V end was cut by 7 bases, the J end by 3 bases, with 12 bases between. The CDR3 length is 13 residues. Germline CDR1 is ENHRY and CDR2 is SYGVKD. The CDR3 DNA follows: TGTGCCATCACGGGGGATAGCTACTATGGCTACACCTTC. This sequence encodes CAITGDSYYGYTF.

This clonotype was counted at least ten times. The gene calls are TRBV5-1 and TRBJ2-4; TRBD2 is a possible D gene (5 bases). This CDR3 region has 16 residues. V was clipped by 4 bases and J by 0 bases, with 14 bases between them. Germline V gene lookup returns CDR1 SGHRS and CDR2 YFSETQ. The CDR3 nucleotides read TGCGCCAGCAGCCTAGGACTGATACTAGCCAAAAACATTCAGTACTTC. As protein: CASSLGLILAKNIQYF.

The chain employs TRBV20-1 and TRBJ2-1, with TRBD2 matching over 7 bases. The V segment lost 0 bases and the J segment 9 bases; nucleotides outside the gene matches: 14. The CDR3 spans 16 residues. The germline V gene has CDR1 DFQATT and CDR2 SNEGSKA (reference sequence). The CDR3 region is CSARDLAGASLREQFF. In nucleotides, the CDR3 is TGCAGTGCTAGAGATCTTGCGGGAGCTTCCCTGCGTGAGCAGTTCTTC.

This clonotype has a count of ten or more. V is TRBV7-2 and J is TRBJ2-3; no clear D. V was trimmed by 11 bases and J by 5 bases, leaving 11 bases between them. CDR3 length equals 11 residues. Per the germline V gene, CDR1 is SGHTA and CDR2 is FQGNSA. The CDR3 coding sequence is TGTGCCCGGAAGGTGGGAGATACGCAGTATTTT. It codes for CARKVGDTQYF. Looking up the rest from reference TRBV7-2 and TRBJ2-3 gives the full variable domain: GAGVSQSPSNKVTEKGKDVELRCDPISGHTALYWYRQSLGQGLEFLIYFQGNSAPDKSGLPSDRFSAERTGGSVSTLTIQRTQQEDSAVYLCARKVGDTQYFGPGTRLTVL.

V gene TRBV4-3 combines with J gene TRBJ2-5, with 7 bases aligning to TRBD1. Germline CDR1 is LGHNA and CDR2 is YSLEER. The CDR3 totals 13 residues. V lost 6 bases, J lost 5 bases, and 6 bases stayed unmatched. In nucleotides, the CDR3 is TGCGCCAGCAGTACAGGGGTGATGGAGACCCAGTACTTC. Protein sequence: CASSTGVMETQYF.

This clonotype has at least ten counts. The chain carries TRBV7-2 and TRBJ2-1; 11 bases align to TRBD1. Germline trimming cut 3 bases from V and 3 bases from J; bases unmatched to any gene: 4. This CDR3 is built from 16 residues. Looked up from germline, CDR1 is SGHTA and CDR2 is FQGNSA. The CDR3 protein is CASSFTGTGGYNEQFF. CDR3 in DNA: TGTGCCAGCAGCTTCACCGGGACAGGGGGCTACAATGAGCAGTTCTTC.

The V call is TRBV20-1, the J call TRBJ2-1, with D unclear. CDR3 length: 13 residues. The V gene lost 4 bases and the J gene lost 2 bases, with 9 bases spanning the gap. Germline assignment: CDR1 DFQATT and CDR2 SNEGSKA (reference sequence). The CDR3, as DNA: TGCAGTGCTATCCTATCCACCTACAATGAGCAGTTCTTC. Its protein product is CSAILSTYNEQFF.

This clonotype occurred many times. The chain uses TRBV3-1 and TRBJ2-2; no clear D. The CDR3 consists of 15 residues. Looked up from germline, CDR1 is LGHDT and CDR2 is YNNKEL (reference sequence). V was trimmed by 5 bases and J by 3 bases, leaving 13 bases between them. The CDR3: CASSGSEHHTGELFF. The DNA for the CDR3 is TGTGCCAGCAGCGGGTCGGAGCATCACACCGGGGAGCTGTTTTTT.

This clonotype was counted ten times or more. The DNA of the CDR3 is TGTGCCACCACAGGGCTTCCTAACTATGGCTACACCTTC. It specifies CATTGLPNYGYTF. The chain employs TRBV2 and TRBJ1-2; maybe TRBD1 (6 bases). The CDR3 runs to 13 residues. Germline V gives CDR1 SNHLY, CDR2 FYNNEI. V was trimmed by 10 bases and J by 0 bases, leaving 12 bases between them.

This clonotype was counted at least ten times. The chain links TRBV27 to TRBJ1-1; no firm D call. The CDR3 loop spans 16 amino acids. Germline-derived CDR1 and CDR2 are MNHEY and SMNVEV (reference sequence). The ends were cut back, 8 bases at V and 2 bases at J, with 21 bases in the middle. In DNA, the CDR3 is TGTGCCAGCTCATATGACCGGGGTTTCCGTAACACTGAAGCTTTCTTT. It is translated as CASSYDRGFRNTEAFF.

The chain couples TRBV20-1 to TRBJ2-1; D gene unclear. Trimming removed 3 bases at V and 1 base at J, with 7 bases between. The CDR3 has 13 amino acids. Germline CDR1 DFQATT, CDR2 SNEGSKA (reference sequence). The CDR3 sequence is CSARMGSYNEQFF. In nucleotides, the CDR3 is TGCAGTGCTAGGATGGGGTCCTACAATGAGCAGTTCTTC.

This sequence joins TRBV6-1 and TRBJ1-2; the D is unclear. CDR3 length: 12 residues. Germline V lookup: CDR1 MNHNS, CDR2 SASEGT. Trimming took 10 bases from V and 6 from J, leaving 15 bases between them. CDR3 in DNA: TGTGCCACCAACGACGAGACGCATGGCTACACCTTC. Amino acid sequence: CATNDETHGYTF.

The CDR3 spells CASSSDRGLRLSGYTF. CDR3 coding DNA: TGTGCCAGCAGCTCGGACAGGGGACTACGGTTGAGTGGCTACACCTTC. The genes are TRBV7-9 and TRBJ1-2; 9 bases line up with TRBD1. Germline CDR1 reads SEHNR; CDR2 reads FQNEAQ (reference sequence). The CDR3 has 16 amino acids. The junction had 13 bases not matched to a gene; V was cut back by 4 bases and J by 7 bases.

This clonotype has just a few counts. The chain recombines TRBV3-1 with TRBJ1-2; unclear D gene. The CDR3 is 14 amino acids. Trimming stripped 1 base from V and 8 bases from J, with 14 bases between. CDR1 is LGHDT and CDR2 is YNNKEL in the germline V gene (reference sequence). The CDR3 protein is CASSQGVNTGGYTF. As DNA, the CDR3 is TGTGCCAGCAGCCAAGGGGTTAACACTGGGGGCTACACCTTC.

The sample holds many counts of this clonotype. The rearrangement uses TRBV2 and TRBJ2-7; 10 bases map to TRBD2. Looked up from germline, CDR1 is SNHLY and CDR2 is FYNNEI. This CDR3 spans 15 amino acids. V trimming: 5 bases; J trimming: 2 bases; junction bases outside the gene matches: 6. CDR3 sequence (DNA): TGTGCCAGCAGTAAAGGAACTAGCGGGACCTACGAGCAGTACTTC. Its protein is CASSKGTSGTYEQYF.